The present TCR delta chain was sequenced within a study of Vδ1+ human thymocytes. Findings and caveats of the study: Thymic TRG and TRD repertoires appeared highly polyclonal.

V shed 0 bases, J shed 2 bases, and the junction held 11 bases outside the gene matches. This CDR3 spans 19 amino acids. Germline CDR1 reads TSWWSYY; CDR2 reads QGS. This clone appeared a few times. Its target is not known. Extracted RNA was reverse transcribed into cDNA. CDR3 amplicons came from multiplex PCR with pooled V-gene forward and constant-region reverse primers. TCRdb re-processed the multiplex PCR reads via CATT. The sample lists 50,000 to 60,000 delta-chain clones, more than 13% seen once, with 0.3% to 0.45% in the top ten. The clonotype originates from a girl under two years old who had congenital heart surgery. Sequencing was performed on Vdelta1+ gamma-delta thymocytes from the thymus. Subset described: FACS-sorted CD3+ TCRalphabeta- TCRVdelta1+ TCRVdelta2- thymocytes. This chain joins TRDV1 and TRDJ1, with 11 bases matching TRDD3. The DNA for the CDR3 is TGTGCTCTTGGGGAACTGTTCTACTTTGGGGGATACGAAACCGATAAACTCATCTTT. Residues: CALGELFYFGGYETDKLIF.